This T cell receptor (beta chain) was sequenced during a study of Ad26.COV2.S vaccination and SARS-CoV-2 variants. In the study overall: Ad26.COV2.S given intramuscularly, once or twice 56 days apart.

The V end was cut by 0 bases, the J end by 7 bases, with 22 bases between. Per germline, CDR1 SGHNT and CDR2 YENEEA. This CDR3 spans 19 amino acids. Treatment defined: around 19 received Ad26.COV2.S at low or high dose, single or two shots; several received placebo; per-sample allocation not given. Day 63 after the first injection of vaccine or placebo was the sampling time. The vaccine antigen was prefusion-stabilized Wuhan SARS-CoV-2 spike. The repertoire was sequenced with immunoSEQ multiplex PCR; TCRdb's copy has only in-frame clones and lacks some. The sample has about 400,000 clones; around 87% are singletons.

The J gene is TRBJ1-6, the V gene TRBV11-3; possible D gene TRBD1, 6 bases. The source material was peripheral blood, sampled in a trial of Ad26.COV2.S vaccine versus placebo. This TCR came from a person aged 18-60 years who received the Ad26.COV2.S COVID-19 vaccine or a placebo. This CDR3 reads CASSLEVGAQLGGNSPLHF. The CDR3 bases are TGTGCCAGCAGCTTAGAGGTGGGGGCGCAACTAGGGGGAAATTCACCCCTCCACTTT.